This TCR beta chain was retrieved from a study of response to subunit inactivated influenza vaccine. This clonotype has only a few counts. TCRdb ran MiXCR on the RT-PCR reads and lists one entry per CDR3 protein. The sample holds under 200,000 distinct CDR3 sequences; over 9.5% are singletons and the top ten take about 29%. The CDR3 runs 12 residues. CDR1 is KGHSH, CDR2 LQKENI, per germline. V was trimmed by 0 bases and J by 5 bases, leaving 2 bases between them. The same data also contributed to another study, on T cells expressing NK-cell markers. That study adds: 5'RACE template switching built TCR beta cDNA with unique molecular identifiers. For a handful of donors, these clonotypes were likewise the leading ones in the CD3+CD56-NKG2C+ fraction. The HCMV specificity of the expanded NKG2C+ T cell clones stayed unresolved.

The TCR was taken from a middle-aged man who received an inactivated influenza vaccine. V and J are TRBV18 and TRBJ2-1; D uncertain. The specimen was CD8+ T cells sorted from PBMCs, collected 12 days after vaccination. The CDR3 nucleotides read TGTGCCAGCTCACCACCCAACAATGAGCAGTTCTTC. This sequence encodes CASSPPNNEQFF. Together with reference TRBV18 and TRBJ2-1, the CDR3 gives the full variable domain: NAGVMQNPRHLVRRRGQEARLRCSPMKGHSHVYWYRQLPEEGLKFMVYLQKENIIDESGMPKERFSAEFPKEGPSILRIQQVVRGDSAAYFCASSPPNNEQFFGPGTRLTVL.